The following is a T cell receptor (beta chain) sequence with its context. Clones were sequenced by immunoSEQ multiplex PCR, and TCRdb holds only the in-frame ones, with some missing. Of about 320,000 clones listed, 85% are singletons. The CDR3 contains 15 residues. V dropped 2 bases and J dropped 5; count of bases not matched to a gene: 5. CDR1 is SGHNT, CDR2 YENEEA, per germline. The data are from a study of blood T cell repertoires in COVID-19. Overall study context: The analysed material was cDNA or gDNA that came from T cells, B-cell-depleted T cells, or PBMCs.

Someone with COVID-19 had been met by exposed participants within 2 weeks before study entry. The genes are TRBV11-3 and TRBJ2-1, with TRBD2 identical over 8 bases. The clonotype comes from a woman between 25 and 40 years old who had been exposed to COVID-19. The material sequenced was PBMCs or T cells enriched from blood (not recorded which). CDR3 bases: TGTGCCAGCAGCTTAACGGGACTAGAACACAATGAGCAGTTCTTC. It translates to CASSLTGLEHNEQFF.